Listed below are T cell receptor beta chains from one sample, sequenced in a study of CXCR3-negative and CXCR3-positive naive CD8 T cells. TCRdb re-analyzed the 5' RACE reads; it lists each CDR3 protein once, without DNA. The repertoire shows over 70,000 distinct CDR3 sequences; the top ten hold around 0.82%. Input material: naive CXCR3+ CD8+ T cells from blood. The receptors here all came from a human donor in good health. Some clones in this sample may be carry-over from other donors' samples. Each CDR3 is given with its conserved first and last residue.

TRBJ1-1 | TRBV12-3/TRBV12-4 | CASTKQGVGGAFF
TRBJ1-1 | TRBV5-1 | CASSPGQGWNTEAFF
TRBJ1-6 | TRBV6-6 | CASSLSAYNSPLHF
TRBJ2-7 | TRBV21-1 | CASSPPLGGTGGEQYF
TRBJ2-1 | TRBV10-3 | CAISDPGSSYNEQFF
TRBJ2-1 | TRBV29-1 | CSVEGQREGNEPFF
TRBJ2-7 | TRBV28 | CASSLLSYEQYF
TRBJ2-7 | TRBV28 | CASRAWAGQDEQYF
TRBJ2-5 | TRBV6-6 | CASTPLGGETQYF
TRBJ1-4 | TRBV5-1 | CASASGDGRDSATNEKLFF
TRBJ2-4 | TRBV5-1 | CASRGPDGGNQYF
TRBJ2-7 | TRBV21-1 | CASSNPSAEGEQYF
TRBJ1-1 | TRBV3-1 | CASSLDRGNTEAFF
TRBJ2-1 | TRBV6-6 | CASSQSIGGVNEQFF
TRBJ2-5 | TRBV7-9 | CASTVSTTGQETQYF
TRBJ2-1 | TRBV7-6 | CASSLASSSNEQFF
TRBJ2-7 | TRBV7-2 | CASSLNFQVYEQYF
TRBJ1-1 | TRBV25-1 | CASRDRGTEAFF
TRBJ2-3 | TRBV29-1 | CSISDRGHFTDTQYF
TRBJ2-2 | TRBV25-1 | CASSEYRDTGELFF
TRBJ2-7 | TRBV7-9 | CASSPRGSYEQYF
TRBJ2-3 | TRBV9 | CASSVGGGADTQYF
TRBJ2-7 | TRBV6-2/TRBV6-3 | CASSYSVKAGDEQYF
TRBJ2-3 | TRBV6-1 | CASSDLAGGYTDTQYF
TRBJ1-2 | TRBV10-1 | CASSEGENYGYTF
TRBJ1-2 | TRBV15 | CATSRDADYGYTF
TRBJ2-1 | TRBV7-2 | CASSLRLAETYNEQFF
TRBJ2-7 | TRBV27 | CASSPGQGAEQYF
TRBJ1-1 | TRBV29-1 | CGVGDDGTEAFF
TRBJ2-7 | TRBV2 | CARRDGDEQYF
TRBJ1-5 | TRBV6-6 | CAGGTAFNQPQHF